A single sample gave rise to the 2 T cell receptor beta chains below, sequenced in a study of cytomegalovirus exposure and HLA in healthy donors. 60 Vbeta and 13 Jbeta primers were used in PCR. The assay was immunoSEQ multiplex PCR, and TCRdb's table has in-frame clones only and misses some. Counted here are around 190,000 clones, approximately 82% occurring once; the ten biggest clones make up roughly 1.2%. Sequencing was carried out using PBMCs. The receptors come from a girl aged 2-15 years in good health and CMV-seropositive.

The rearrangement uses TRBV5-1 and TRBJ2-1; D unclear. The V gene's germline CDR1 is SGHRS and CDR2 YFSETQ. This CDR3 is 13 amino acids long. Trimming pared 2 bases from V and 5 bases from J, leaving 8 bases between. The CDR3 DNA follows: TGCGCCAGCAGCTTAATCCCGGACAATGAGCAGTTCTTC. Its protein product is CASSLIPDNEQFF.

This chain connects TRBV5-1 to TRBJ2-3, with D perhaps TRBD2 (6 bases). This CDR3 region has 16 residues. Germline V gene data show CDR1 as SGHRS and CDR2 as YFSETQ. V lost 0 bases, J lost 2 bases, and 13 bases lay in between. CDR3 in DNA: TGCGCCAGCAGCTTGGAGCCTAGCGTAATCACAGATACGCAGTATTTT. Translated: CASSLEPSVITDTQYF.